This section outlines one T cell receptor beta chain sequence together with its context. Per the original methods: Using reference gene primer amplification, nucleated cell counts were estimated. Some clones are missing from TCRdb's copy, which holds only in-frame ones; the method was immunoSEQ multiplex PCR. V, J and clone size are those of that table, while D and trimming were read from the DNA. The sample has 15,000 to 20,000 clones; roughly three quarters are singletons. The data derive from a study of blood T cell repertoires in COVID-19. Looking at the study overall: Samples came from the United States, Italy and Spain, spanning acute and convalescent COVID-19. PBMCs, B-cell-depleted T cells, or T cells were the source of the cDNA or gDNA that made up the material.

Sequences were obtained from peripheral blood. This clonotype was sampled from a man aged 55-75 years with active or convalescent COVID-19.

This CDR3 reads CASSLRGLGTDTQYF. For the CDR3, the DNA is TGTGCCAGCAGCTTAAGGGGACTAGGCACAGATACGCAGTATTTT. The gene calls are TRBV7-9 and TRBJ2-3; 8 positions match TRBD2. CDR3 length equals 15 residues. Germline V CDR1 and CDR2: SEHNR, FQNEAQ (reference sequence). J gave up 1 base and V 2 bases, and 2 bases lay outside the gene matches.